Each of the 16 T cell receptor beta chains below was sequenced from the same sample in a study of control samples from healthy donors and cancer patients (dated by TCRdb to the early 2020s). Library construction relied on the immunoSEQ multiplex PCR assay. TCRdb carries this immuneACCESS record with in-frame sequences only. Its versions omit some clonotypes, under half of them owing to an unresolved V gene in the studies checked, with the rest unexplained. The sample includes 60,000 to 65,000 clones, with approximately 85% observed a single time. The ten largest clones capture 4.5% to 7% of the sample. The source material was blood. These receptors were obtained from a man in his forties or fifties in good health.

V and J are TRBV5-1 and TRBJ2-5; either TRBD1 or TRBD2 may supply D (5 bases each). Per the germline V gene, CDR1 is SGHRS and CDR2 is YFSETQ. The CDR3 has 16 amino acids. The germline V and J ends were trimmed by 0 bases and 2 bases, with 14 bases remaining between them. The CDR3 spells CASSLEVGTAQETQYF. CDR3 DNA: TGCGCCAGCAGCTTGGAGGTTGGGACGGCGCAAGAGACCCAGTACTTC.

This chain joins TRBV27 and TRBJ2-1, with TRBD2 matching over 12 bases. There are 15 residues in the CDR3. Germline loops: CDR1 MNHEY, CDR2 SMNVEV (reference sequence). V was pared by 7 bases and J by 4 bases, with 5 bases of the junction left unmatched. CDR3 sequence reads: CASTLAGGLYNEQFF. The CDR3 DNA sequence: TGTGCCAGCACACTAGCGGGGGGATTATACAATGAGCAGTTCTTC.

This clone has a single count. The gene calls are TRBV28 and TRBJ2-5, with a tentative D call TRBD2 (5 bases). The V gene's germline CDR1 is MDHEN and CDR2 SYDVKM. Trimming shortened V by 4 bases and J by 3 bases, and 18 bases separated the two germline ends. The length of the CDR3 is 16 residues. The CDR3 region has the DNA TGTGCCAGCAGTTGCCGGCGCCAGGTGGAGGAAGAGACCCAGTACTTC. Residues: CASSCRRQVEEETQYF.

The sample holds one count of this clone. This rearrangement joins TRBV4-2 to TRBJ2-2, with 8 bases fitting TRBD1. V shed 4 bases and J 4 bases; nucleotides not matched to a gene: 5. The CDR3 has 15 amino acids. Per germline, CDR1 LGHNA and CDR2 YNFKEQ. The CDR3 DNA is TGTGCCAGCAGCCCACGGACAGGGCCCACCGGGGAGCTGTTTTTT. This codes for CASSPRTGPTGELFF.

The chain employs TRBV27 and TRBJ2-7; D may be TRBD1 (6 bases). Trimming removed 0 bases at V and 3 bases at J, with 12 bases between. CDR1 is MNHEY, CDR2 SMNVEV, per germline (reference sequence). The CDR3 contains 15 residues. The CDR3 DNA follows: TGTGCCAGCAGTTTATCTCCGGGACAAAACTACGAGCAGTACTTC. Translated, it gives CASSLSPGQNYEQYF.

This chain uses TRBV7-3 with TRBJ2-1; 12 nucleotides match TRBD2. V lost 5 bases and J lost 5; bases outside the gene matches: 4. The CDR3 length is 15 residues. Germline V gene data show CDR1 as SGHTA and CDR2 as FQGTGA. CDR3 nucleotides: TGTGCCAGCAGCCCGACTAGCGGGAGTAACAATGAGCAGTTCTTC. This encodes CASSPTSGSNNEQFF.

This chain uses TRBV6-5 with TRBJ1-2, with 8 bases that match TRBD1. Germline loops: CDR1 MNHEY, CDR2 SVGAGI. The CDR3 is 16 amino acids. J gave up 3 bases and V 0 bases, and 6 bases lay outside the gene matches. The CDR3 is CASSYSSDRVYYGYTF. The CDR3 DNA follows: TGTGCCAGCAGTTACTCCTCGGACAGGGTGTACTATGGCTACACCTTC.

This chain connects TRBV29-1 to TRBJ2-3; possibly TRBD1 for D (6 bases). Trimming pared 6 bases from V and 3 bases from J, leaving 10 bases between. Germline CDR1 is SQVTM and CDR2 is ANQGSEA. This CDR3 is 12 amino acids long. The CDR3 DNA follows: TGCAGCGTACCGAGGGGGACAGATACGCAGTATTTT. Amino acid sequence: CSVPRGTDTQYF.

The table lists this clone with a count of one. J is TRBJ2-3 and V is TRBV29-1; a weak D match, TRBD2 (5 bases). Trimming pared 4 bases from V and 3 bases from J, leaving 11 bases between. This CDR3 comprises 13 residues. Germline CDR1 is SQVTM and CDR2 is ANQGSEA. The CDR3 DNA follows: TGCAGCGTTGGACGGGATATGACAGATACGCAGTATTTT. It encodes CSVGRDMTDTQYF.

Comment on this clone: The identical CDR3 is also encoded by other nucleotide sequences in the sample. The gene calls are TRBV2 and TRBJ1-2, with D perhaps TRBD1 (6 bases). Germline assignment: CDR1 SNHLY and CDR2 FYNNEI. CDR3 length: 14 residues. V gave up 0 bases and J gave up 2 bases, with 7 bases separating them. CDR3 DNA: TGTGCCAGCAGTGAAGCAACAGGGAACTATGGCTACACCTTC. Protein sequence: CASSEATGNYGYTF.

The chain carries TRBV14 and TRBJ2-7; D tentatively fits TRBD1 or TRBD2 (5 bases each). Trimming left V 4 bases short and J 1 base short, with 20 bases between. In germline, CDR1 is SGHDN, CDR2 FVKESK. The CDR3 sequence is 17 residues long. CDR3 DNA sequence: TGTGCCAGCAGCCCCAAATCCGGGACGCCTGGTTCCTACGAGCAGTACTTC. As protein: CASSPKSGTPGSYEQYF.

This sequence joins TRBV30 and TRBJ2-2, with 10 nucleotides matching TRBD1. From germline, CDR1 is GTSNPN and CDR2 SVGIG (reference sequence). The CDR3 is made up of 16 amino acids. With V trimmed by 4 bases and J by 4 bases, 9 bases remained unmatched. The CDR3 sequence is CAWMGGTGEFTGELFF. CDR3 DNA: TGTGCCTGGATGGGAGGGACAGGGGAGTTCACCGGGGAGCTGTTTTTT.

CDR3 coding DNA: TGTGCCAGCAGGGCAGGGGCGAGGCTCTCCTACGAGCAGTACTTC. Amino acids: CASRAGARLSYEQYF. The chain employs TRBV28 and TRBJ2-7; the D gene is possibly TRBD1 (6 bases). The CDR3 has 15 amino acids. CDR1 and CDR2 from the germline V gene are MDHEN and SYDVKM. V was clipped by 6 bases and J by 0 bases, with 15 bases between them.

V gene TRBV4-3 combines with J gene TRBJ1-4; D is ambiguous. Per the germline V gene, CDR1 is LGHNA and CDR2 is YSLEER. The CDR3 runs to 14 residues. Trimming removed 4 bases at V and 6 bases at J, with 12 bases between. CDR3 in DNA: TGCGCCAGCAGCCTAGAGGGAGGTTATGAAAAACTGTTTTTT. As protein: CASSLEGGYEKLFF.

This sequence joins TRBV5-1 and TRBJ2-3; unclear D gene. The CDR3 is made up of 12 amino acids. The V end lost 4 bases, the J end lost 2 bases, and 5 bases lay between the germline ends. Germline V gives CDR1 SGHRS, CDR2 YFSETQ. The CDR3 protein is CASSVTTDTQYF. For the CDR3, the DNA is TGCGCCAGCAGCGTTACCACAGATACGCAGTATTTT.

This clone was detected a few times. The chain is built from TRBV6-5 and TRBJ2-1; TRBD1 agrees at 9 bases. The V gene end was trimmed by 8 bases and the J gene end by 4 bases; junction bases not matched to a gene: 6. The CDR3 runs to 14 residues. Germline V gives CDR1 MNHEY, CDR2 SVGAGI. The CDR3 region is CASQQGAGYNEQFF. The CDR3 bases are TGTGCCAGCCAACAGGGGGCTGGATACAATGAGCAGTTCTTC.